This TCR beta chain was recovered during a study of CD8+ T cells in alopecia areata. Findings of the study overall: Scalp lesions, especially in alopecia totalis/universalis, had higher clonality than normal scalp.

On this clone itself: Its antigen is unidentified.

In each case, RNA was isolated and then reverse transcribed into cDNA as the sequencing template. Produced via immunoSEQ multiplex PCR; TCRdb's table is partial and in-frame only. The sample gives approximately 98,000 clones, about 60% of which show up once; roughly 25% is in the top ten. It was from alopecia areata patients that lesional scalp punch biopsies and peripheral blood were collected. T lymphocytes (CD4+ and CD8+) were sorted from PBMCs. This CDR3 contains 14 residues. J was trimmed by 8 bases and V by 5 bases; bases with no gene match: 3. Germline V lookup: CDR1 SGHRS, CDR2 YFSETQ. The sample comprised NKG2D-low CD8+ T cells sorted from blood. This clonotype was sampled from a human donor with alopecia areata. The chain couples TRBV5-1 to TRBJ2-1; 14 positions match TRBD2. The CDR3 protein is CASRGLAGVDEQFF. In DNA, the CDR3 is TGCGCCAGCAGGGGACTAGCGGGAGTTGATGAGCAGTTCTTC.